The 15 T cell receptor beta chains below were found in one sample sequenced in a study of CD8 T cells in ankylosing spondylitis. Their cognate antigens are unknown. TCRdb processed the 5' RACE reads anew with MiXCR; each CDR3 protein has one entry. The data contain a few hundred thousand distinct CDR3 sequences, roughly 13% of them singletons. Study-wide points: A TCR beta motif made of fewer than 10 highly homologous variants seemed typical of ankylosing spondylitis blood.

The sequencing input was blood, either unsorted or a sorted T cell fraction (not recorded which). All receptors come from a male donor with ankylosing spondylitis.

The chain couples TRBV5-1 to TRBJ2-2; the D gene is possibly TRBD1 (5 bases). V gave up 1 base and J gave up 7 bases, with 11 bases separating them. The CDR3 spans 14 residues. CDR1 is SGHRS, CDR2 YFSETQ, per germline. The CDR3 nucleotides read TGCGCCAGCAGCTTGCGGCAGGGTGGCGGGGAGCTGTTTTTT. The encoded protein is CASSLRQGGGELFF.

This clonotype appeared once. This sequence joins TRBV5-1 and TRBJ1-5, with a possible D match to TRBD1 (6 bases). Looked up from germline, CDR1 is SGHRS and CDR2 is YFSETQ. Trimming removed 0 bases at V and 5 bases at J, with 12 bases between. The CDR3 contains 15 residues. CDR3 in DNA: TGCGCCAGCAGCTTGGACGGGGGCAAGGATCAGCCCCAGCATTTT. Protein sequence: CASSLDGGKDQPQHF.

The table lists this clonotype with a few counts. This chain links TRBV7-2 with TRBJ2-7; 7 nucleotides line up with TRBD2. V trimming: 5 bases; J trimming: 2 bases; junction bases outside the gene matches: 9. CDR1 and CDR2 from the germline V gene are SGHTA and FQGNSA. The CDR3 covers 15 residues. The CDR3 loop is CASSPKTSRTYEQYF. The CDR3 bases are TGTGCCAGCAGCCCTAAGACTAGCAGGACCTACGAGCAGTACTTC.

The chain has TRBV27 and TRBJ1-2; D call uncertain. V shed 9 bases and J shed 5 bases, with 22 bases lying between them. Germline CDR1 is MNHEY and CDR2 is SMNVEV (reference sequence). The length of the CDR3 is 15 residues. The CDR3 loop is CASYPLTGSTYGYTF. CDR3 nucleotide sequence: TGTGCCAGTTACCCCTTAACGGGCTCGACTTATGGCTACACCTTC.

The genes are TRBV12-3 or TRBV12-4 and TRBJ2-1; TRBD1 or TRBD2 may be the D gene (6 bases each). The CDR3 totals 16 residues. V shed 6 bases and J shed 2 bases, with 17 bases lying between them. CDR3 in amino acids: CASSSERGATYNEQFF. In DNA form, the CDR3 reads TGTGCCAGCAGCTCCGAAAGGGGGGCCACCTACAATGAGCAGTTCTTC.

This clonotype was recorded many times. V usage is TRBV20-1 and J usage is TRBJ2-2; D may be TRBD2 (5 bases). V was cut by 0 bases and J by 1 base, with 12 bases left in between. Germline V CDR1 and CDR2: DFQATT, SNEGSKA (reference sequence). The CDR3 is 16 amino acids. In DNA, the CDR3 is TGCAGTGCTAGAGATCCCCTTCGGGGGAACACCGGGGAGCTGTTTTTT. Translating it yields CSARDPLRGNTGELFF.

J is TRBJ1-4 and V is TRBV19, with D maybe TRBD1 (5 bases). The CDR3 sequence is 13 residues long. Between the trimmed V and J ends, which lost 5 bases and 7 bases, there was a span of 11 bases. Germline CDR1 LNHDA, CDR2 SQIVND (reference sequence). CDR3 in DNA: TGTGCCAGTAGTCCCCGGGACTTTGAAAAACTGTTTTTT. It yields the protein CASSPRDFEKLFF.

The chain recombines TRBV20-1 with TRBJ2-1, with 13 bases identical to TRBD2. J was trimmed by 9 bases and V by 7 bases; bases with no gene match: 6. Germline V gene data show CDR1 as DFQATT and CDR2 as SNEGSKA (reference sequence). This CDR3 contains 13 residues. The CDR3 is CSGTSGSYVEQFF. The CDR3 nucleotides read TGCAGTGGGACTAGCGGGAGCTATGTTGAGCAGTTCTTC.

This clonotype appeared a few times. The chain joins TRBV7-2 to TRBJ1-1, with D hard to call. CDR3 length equals 15 residues. Trimming stripped 5 bases from V and 0 bases from J, with 13 bases between. CDR1 is SGHTA and CDR2 is FQGNSA in the germline V gene. CDR3 nucleotide sequence: TGTGCCAGCAGCCTTTACGGGTTGATGAACACTGAAGCTTTCTTT. Translated, it gives CASSLYGLMNTEAFF.

This clonotype was picked up a small number of times. This chain uses TRBV20-1 with TRBJ2-7, with D perhaps assigned TRBD1 or TRBD2 (7 bases each). Trimming cost V 0 bases and J 4 bases, with 13 bases left between them. Germline CDR1 and CDR2: DFQATT and SNEGSKA (reference sequence). The CDR3 has 14 amino acids. DNA for the CDR3: TGCAGTGCTAGAGATGTCAGGGGGGGATACGAGCAGTACGTC. As protein: CSARDVRGGYEQYV.

V usage is TRBV19 and J usage is TRBJ2-1, with 7 nucleotides matching TRBD2. Germline assignment: CDR1 LNHDA and CDR2 SQIVND (reference sequence). This CDR3 spans 14 amino acids. Losses at the gene ends were 10 bases for V and 7 bases for J; bases not matched to a gene: 13. CDR3 residues: CATSGGGGGNEQFF. Written as DNA, the CDR3 is TGTGCCACCTCCGGCGGGGGTGGCGGGAATGAGCAGTTCTTC.

This clonotype was counted a few times. The chain combines TRBV5-1 with TRBJ1-1, with TRBD1 identical over 8 bases. The CDR3 sequence is 13 residues long. With 7 bases clipped from V and 4 bases from J, the junction kept 6 bases outside the gene matches. From germline, CDR1 is SGHRS and CDR2 YFSETQ. The CDR3 is CASRQGPSTEAFF. The CDR3 coding sequence is TGCGCCAGCCGACAGGGGCCTTCCACTGAAGCTTTCTTT.

In its sample, this clonotype was seen many times. The V and J genes are TRBV5-1 and TRBJ2-1; 9 bases fit TRBD2. CDR1 and CDR2 from the germline V gene are SGHRS and YFSETQ. V lost 0 bases to trimming and J lost 5 bases; unmatched junction nucleotides: 6. The CDR3 sequence is 16 residues long. CDR3 DNA sequence: TGCGCCAGCAGCTTGGGGACAAGCGGGAGGAACAATGAGCAGTTCTTC. Translated: CASSLGTSGRNNEQFF.

The count of this clonotype is one. The rearrangement links TRBV5-1 to TRBJ1-5; unclear D gene. The germline V gene has CDR1 SGHRS and CDR2 YFSETQ. Trimming cost V 5 bases and J 5 bases, with 14 bases left between them. This CDR3 is built from 14 residues. The CDR3 bases are TGCGCCAGCAGTTTCGACGGTAACTATCAGCCCCAGCATTTT. Translating gives CASSFDGNYQPQHF.

The chain combines TRBV20-1 with TRBJ1-1; D is ambiguous. Germline values: CDR1 DFQATT, CDR2 SNEGSKA (reference sequence). Trimming shortened V by 6 bases and J by 5 bases, and 13 bases separated the two germline ends. This CDR3 is built from 12 residues. DNA for the CDR3: TGCAGTGCACCCCGGGGATTAACTGAAGCTTTCTTT. Translating it yields CSAPRGLTEAFF.